This is a list of T cell receptor beta chains from one sample in a study of T cells in Graves' hyperthyroidism and ophthalmopathy. One entry per CDR3 protein, called by TCRdb with MiXCR from the multiplex PCR reads. Altogether about 420,000 distinct CDR3 sequences are present, about 13% being singletons, with the ten largest covering about 5%. The specimen was blood. The source of these receptors is a woman between 18 and 29 years old with Graves' hyperthyroidism. The CDR3 runs from the conserved cysteine through the conserved F or W. D genes are given only for firm matches. Size values are once, few and many counts, or a class for expanded clones, and some rows have none.

TRBV27	TRBD2	many	TRBJ2-7	TGTGCCAGCAGTTGGGGAGGGAGCGACAACGAGCAGTACTTC	CASSWGGSDNEQYF
TRBV5-1	TRBD1	-	TRBJ2-7	TGCGCCAGCAGCATTTACAGGGGGCGCGGAGGCCTTGCCTCCTACGAGCAGTACTTC	CASSIYRGRGGLASYEQYF
TRBV7-8	TRBD1	many	TRBJ1-5	TGTGCCAGCAGCCCTACAGGACAGGGGGCGATTCAGCCCCAGCATTTT	CASSPTGQGAIQPQHF
TRBV15	-	-	TRBJ2-3	TGTGCCACCAGCAGAAGGATGGCTAGGGCCTCTAGCACAGATACGCAGTATTTT	CATSRRMARASSTDTQYF
TRBV27	-	many	TRBJ2-7	TGTGCCAGCACCTTAGGTCCCCGCTACGAGCAGTACTTC	CASTLGPRYEQYF
TRBV20-1	TRBD2	many	TRBJ2-3	TGCAGTGCTAGACTTAGCGGGGGGGCTAGCACAGATACGCAGTATTTT	CSARLSGGASTDTQYF
TRBV5-1	-	-	TRBJ2-7	TGCGCCAGCCGCGTGGGTAGCGGAACCTACGAGCAGTACTTC	CASRVGSGTYEQYF
TRBV6-6	-	-	TRBJ2-5	TGTGCCAGCAGTTACTCTGGGGGGGGCAACCAAGAGACCCAGTACTTC	CASSYSGGGNQETQYF
TRBV7-9	TRBD1	few	TRBJ2-7	TGTGCCAGCAGCAATCCCGACAGGGGAACTTCCTACGAGCAGTACTTC	CASSNPDRGTSYEQYF
TRBV10-3	-	-	TRBJ2-1	TGTGCCATTGCGGGTTTCGGCTCCTACAATGAGCAGTTCTTC	CAIAGFGSYNEQFF
TRBV6-2/TRBV6-3	TRBD1	many	TRBJ2-3	TGTGCCAGCAGTTACCCAGGGGGCGGAACAGATACGCAGTATTTT	CASSYPGGGTDTQYF
TRBV6-2/TRBV6-3	-	many	TRBJ2-3	TGTGCCAGCAGACCCGGGGCTCGGGGTACGCAGTATTTT	CASRPGARGTQYF
TRBV20-1	-	-	TRBJ2-1	TGCAGTGCTGCCACAGGGTTGGGGGTATTCGAGCAGTTCTTC	CSAATGLGVFEQFF
TRBV6-1	TRBD2	many	TRBJ2-7	TGTGCCAGCAGTGAAGCACCCCGGGAGGGGGGCGAGCAGTACTTC	CASSEAPREGGEQYF
TRBV6-4	TRBD2	once	TRBJ2-7	TGTGCCAGCAGTCCTTTTGCCAGCGGGAGGTCCTACGAGCAGTACTTC	CASSPFASGRSYEQYF
TRBV6-2/TRBV6-3	-	many	TRBJ1-1	TGTGCCAGCACTCTAATCTTGAACACTGAAGCTTTCTTT	CASTLILNTEAFF
TRBV6-1	-	many	TRBJ1-5	TGTGCCAGCAGTTCGGGGGCTAGCAATCAGCCCCAGCATTTT	CASSSGASNQPQHF
TRBV6-1	-	many	TRBJ1-2	TGTGCCAGCAGCCTCAGGGGAGAATGGTATGGCTACACCTTC	CASSLRGEWYGYTF
TRBV20-1	-	many	TRBJ1-5	TGCAGTGCCTCTAAACGGGGAGGGGGGCAGCCCCAGCATTTT	CSASKRGGGQPQHF
TRBV5-1	TRBD1	-	TRBJ1-2	TGCGCCAGCAGCCCCTGGACAGGGGTAGACTATGGCTACACCTTC	CASSPWTGVDYGYTF
TRBV11-2	-	few	TRBJ2-5	TGTGCCGGCAGCCCCCCGGGGTGGGGGCCAGAGACCCAGTACTTC	CAGSPPGWGPETQYF
TRBV20-1	-	many	TRBJ1-5	TGCAGTGTCAGAGCGATTCCTGCAGGGGCCTATAGCAATCAGCCCCAGCATTTT	CSVRAIPAGAYSNQPQHF
TRBV28	-	-	TRBJ1-3	TGTGCCAGCAGCCGAGGGTTGGCACCGTTCGGAAACACCATATATTTT	CASSRGLAPFGNTIYF
TRBV19	TRBD1	few	TRBJ1-2	TGTGCCACTCACCTCGGAACAGGGGGCGCTAACTATGGCTACACCTTC	CATHLGTGGANYGYTF
TRBV7-7	TRBD2	-	TRBJ2-1	TGTGCTAGCAGCCCCTTAGCGGGAGTCTTCTACAATGAGCAGTTCTTC	CASSPLAGVFYNEQFF
TRBV7-3	TRBD1	few	TRBJ2-3	TGTGCCAGCAGCTTGACAGGGGGTTCAGATACGCAGTATTTT	CASSLTGGSDTQYF
TRBV5-4	TRBD2	few	TRBJ2-1	TGTGCCAGCAGCCCTCTAGCGGGAGTTCTGGATGAGCAGTTCTTC	CASSPLAGVLDEQFF
TRBV2	-	many	TRBJ2-3	TGTGCCAGCATTGTTCGGCGGGTAGAGGGAGATACGCAGTATTTT	CASIVRRVEGDTQYF
TRBV9	-	many	TRBJ2-3	TGTGCCAGCAGCGCGGACGGACGCACAGATACGCAGTATTTT	CASSADGRTDTQYF
TRBV28	-	many	TRBJ1-2	TGTGCCAGCAGTTTACGGGGGGTCGACTATGGCTACACCTTC	CASSLRGVDYGYTF
TRBV4-1	-	-	TRBJ2-7	TGCGCCAGCAGCCAAGCTATTTTGGGCAGGGGCTCCTACGAGCAGTACTTC	CASSQAILGRGSYEQYF
TRBV20-1	TRBD2	many	TRBJ2-1	TGCAGTGCTGGGCGGACTAGCGGGAGCTACAATGAGCAGTTCTTC	CSAGRTSGSYNEQFF
TRBV6-1	-	many	TRBJ1-1	TGTGCCAGTCGGGGGGGGATGAACACTGAAGCTTTCTTT	CASRGGMNTEAFF
TRBV6-1	-	-	TRBJ2-1	TGTGCCAGCAGTGATGCGAGGAGCAATGAGCAGTTCTTC	CASSDARSNEQFF
TRBV6-2/TRBV6-3	TRBD1	many	TRBJ1-2	TGTGCCAGCAGCCACGACGGGACAGCCTCTTATGGCTACACCTTC	CASSHDGTASYGYTF